Shown below are 19 T cell receptor beta chains from a single sample sequenced in a study of blood T cell repertoires in COVID-19. Profiled with immunoSEQ multiplex PCR; TCRdb holds only in-frame clones, not every one. The sample carries hundreds of thousands of clones, 80% to 90% recorded once. What was sequenced was peripheral blood. All receptors come from a man in his forties with acute or convalescent COVID-19.

The V and J genes are TRBV2 and TRBJ1-5, with unresolved D. Germline-derived CDR1 and CDR2 are SNHLY and FYNNEI. Trimming removed 8 bases at V and 2 bases at J, with 19 bases between. The CDR3 runs 16 residues. CDR3 bases: TGTGCCAGCGGAGACTTTAATGTTCGTGGCAATCAGCCCCAGCATTTT. Its protein is CASGDFNVRGNQPQHF.

This chain links TRBV7-9 with TRBJ2-7; a possible D gene is TRBD2 (7 bases). This CDR3 is built from 16 residues. Germline loops: CDR1 SEHNR, CDR2 FQNEAQ (reference sequence). With 4 bases removed from V and 2 bases from J, the gap between germline ends came to 18 bases. The CDR3 coding sequence is TGTGCCAGCAGCTCGTATCCGGGGGGCCCCACCTACGAGCAGTACTTC. It encodes CASSSYPGGPTYEQYF.

A single count supports this clone. The chain is built from TRBV5-1 and TRBJ2-7; tentative D call: TRBD2 (6 bases). V was trimmed by 5 bases and J by 7 bases, leaving 13 bases between them. Germline V lookup: CDR1 SGHRS, CDR2 YFSETQ. The CDR3 is 12 amino acids. The CDR3 nucleotides read TGCGCCAGCAGGCGGGACGGCGGTGAGCAGTACTTC. Translating it yields CASRRDGGEQYF.

The J gene is TRBJ2-2, the V gene TRBV20-1, with 9 bases aligning to TRBD1. This CDR3 comprises 21 residues. Losses at the gene ends were 3 bases for V and 0 bases for J; bases not matched to a gene: 20. The germline CDR1 and CDR2 sequences are DFQATT and SNEGSKA (reference sequence). CDR3 sequence reads: CSASQRDRARAGRSNTGELFF. The CDR3 bases are TGCAGTGCTAGTCAGAGGGACAGGGCCCGGGCAGGGCGTTCGAACACCGGGGAGCTGTTTTTT.

The chain is built from TRBV11-2 and TRBJ1-1; 7 nucleotides line up with TRBD1. There are 14 residues in the CDR3. V was pared by 6 bases and J by 6 bases, with 10 bases of the junction left unmatched. The germline V gene encodes CDR1 SGHAT and CDR2 FQNNGV. Here the CDR3 DNA reads TGTGCCAGCAGTAGACAGGGAACGTACTCTGAAGCTTTCTTT. Its translation: CASSRQGTYSEAFF.

The chain recombines TRBV20-1 with TRBJ1-2; D is possibly TRBD1 (5 bases). The germline CDR1 and CDR2 sequences are DFQATT and SNEGSKA (reference sequence). The V gene lost 6 bases and the J gene lost 5 bases, with 7 bases spanning the gap. The CDR3 extends over 10 amino acids. CDR3 sequence (DNA): TGCAGTGCATGGACATATGGCTACACCTTC. Translated, it gives CSAWTYGYTF.

This clone was seen just once. The V call is TRBV12-3 or TRBV12-4, the J call TRBJ1-5; D unclear. The CDR3 loop spans 13 amino acids. Deletions cut 5 bases from V and 2 bases from J, with 7 bases between. CDR3 sequence reads: CASSPTRNQPQHF. The CDR3 DNA sequence: TGTGCCAGCAGTCCGACTCGCAATCAGCCCCAGCATTTT.

The chain joins TRBV18 to TRBJ2-7, with D maybe TRBD2 (5 bases). CDR3 length: 13 amino acids. Germline V gene data show CDR1 as KGHSH and CDR2 as LQKENI. Trimming left V 3 bases short and J 5 bases short, with 11 bases between. The CDR3 region has the DNA TGTGCCAGCTCACCCCCCGGGATCCACGAGCAGTACTTC. Its protein product is CASSPPGIHEQYF.

This clone occurred once. The J gene is TRBJ1-5, the V gene TRBV2; 9 nucleotides match TRBD1. Germline loops: CDR1 SNHLY, CDR2 FYNNEI. The J segment lost 4 bases and the V segment lost 5 bases, leaving 6 bases of the junction unmatched. The CDR3 consists of 15 residues. This chain's CDR3 is CASSRDRERNQPQHF. In DNA form, the CDR3 reads TGTGCCAGCAGTCGGGACAGGGAACGTAATCAGCCCCAGCATTTT.

The J gene is TRBJ1-5, the V gene TRBV30, with TRBD1 identical over 11 bases. The CDR3 length is 16 residues. V shed 1 base, J shed 6 bases, and the junction held 8 bases outside the gene matches. Germline V lookup: CDR1 GTSNPN, CDR2 SVGIG (reference sequence). Here the CDR3 DNA reads TGTGCCTGGAGTGAAGGACAGGGGGCCTATTTTCAGCCCCAGCATTTT. Translation: CAWSEGQGAYFQPQHF.

The genes are TRBV27 and TRBJ1-2; TRBD1 matches at 7 bases. Germline assignment: CDR1 MNHEY and CDR2 SMNVEV (reference sequence). With 6 bases clipped from V and 6 bases from J, the junction kept 4 bases outside the gene matches. This CDR3 is built from 12 residues. In nucleotides, the CDR3 is TGTGCCAGCAGGAGACAGGGTGATGGCTACACCTTC. Its protein is CASRRQGDGYTF.

The genes are TRBV19 and TRBJ1-1, with 7 bases aligning to TRBD1. The ends lost 6 bases at V and 1 base at J; junction bases unmatched: 8. Germline V lookup: CDR1 LNHDA, CDR2 SQIVND (reference sequence). The CDR3 loop spans 15 amino acids. The CDR3 spells CASRLGGPGNTEAFF. In DNA, the CDR3 is TGTGCCAGTAGGCTAGGGGGCCCAGGGAACACTGAAGCTTTCTTT.

The chain joins TRBV6-5 to TRBJ1-5, with D unresolved. CDR3 length equals 15 residues. The V end was cut by 7 bases, the J end by 3 bases, with 16 bases between. Per the germline V gene, CDR1 is MNHEY and CDR2 is SVGAGI. The CDR3 DNA is TGTGCCAGCACCGCCGAGGGCCGGTCCAATCAGCCCCAGCATTTT. It translates to CASTAEGRSNQPQHF.

The chain links TRBV30 to TRBJ2-7; no reliable D call. Deletions cut 5 bases from V and 5 bases from J, with 13 bases between. This CDR3 is built from 12 residues. The germline gives CDR1 GTSNPN, CDR2 SVGIG (reference sequence). CDR3 DNA: TGTGCCTGGTCAGGCCGCGCAAACGAGCAGTACTTC. Amino acid sequence: CAWSGRANEQYF.

Written as DNA, the CDR3 is TGTGCCAGCAGTGAATGTAGCGATGAAGATTTGAACACTGAAGCTTTCTTT. This sequence encodes CASSECSDEDLNTEAFF. V gene TRBV25-1 combines with J gene TRBJ1-1; D uncertain. Germline-derived CDR1 and CDR2 are MGHDK and SYGVNS. The V gene lost 1 base and the J gene lost 0 bases, with 15 bases spanning the gap. CDR3 size: 17 residues.

The rearrangement joins TRBV27 to TRBJ2-5, with TRBD1 matching 10 bases. This CDR3 has 15 residues. Looked up from germline, CDR1 is MNHEY and CDR2 is SMNVEV (reference sequence). J gave up 5 bases and V 6 bases, and 9 bases lay outside the gene matches. The CDR3 bases are TGTGCCAGCAGCACGACAGGGGGCGAGTGGGAGACCCAGTACTTC. Protein sequence: CASSTTGGEWETQYF.

The chain combines TRBV5-4 with TRBJ1-2; maybe TRBD1 (5 bases). From germline, CDR1 is SGHNT and CDR2 YYREEE (reference sequence). V dropped 0 bases and J dropped 1 base, with 10 bases sitting between them. The CDR3 has 15 residues. The CDR3 region is CASSLDQGGNYGYTF. The CDR3 DNA follows: TGTGCCAGCAGCTTGGATCAGGGTGGTAACTATGGCTACACCTTC.

The chain joins TRBV28 to TRBJ2-6; unclear D gene. CDR3 size: 15 residues. CDR1 and CDR2 from the germline V gene are MDHEN and SYDVKM. The V gene lost 2 bases and the J gene lost 2 bases, with 7 bases spanning the gap. This chain's CDR3 is CASSLVTAGANVLTF. Here the CDR3 DNA reads TGTGCCAGCAGTTTAGTCACGGCTGGGGCCAACGTCCTGACTTTC.

The gene calls are TRBV11-1 and TRBJ1-1; TRBD1 is a possible D gene (5 bases). V shed 8 bases and J shed 1 base, with 8 bases lying between them. Germline assignment: CDR1 SGHAT and CDR2 FQDESV (reference sequence). CDR3 length: 12 amino acids. The CDR3 spells CASGQTNTEAFF. In DNA form, the CDR3 reads TGTGCCAGCGGACAAACGAACACTGAAGCTTTCTTT.